These 27 T cell receptor beta chains were sequenced from one sample in a study of T cell responses to AZD1222 COVID-19 vaccine. Clones were sequenced by immunoSEQ multiplex PCR, and TCRdb holds only the in-frame ones, with some missing. Of some 130,000 clones listed, 90% are singletons. The sequencing used peripheral blood, collected on day 0 of AZD1222 vaccination. The receptor source for this set is an adult in good health.

This clone was recorded a few times. The chain couples TRBV11-2 to TRBJ2-7, with D possibly being TRBD1 (6 bases). Germline V gene sequence: CDR1 SGHAT, CDR2 FQNNGV. This CDR3 is 17 amino acids long. The V end lost 4 bases, the J end lost 6 bases, and 25 bases lay between the germline ends. The CDR3 bases are TGTGCCAGCAGCTCCTGGGCCAACGGACAGAGGATGTCCGAGCAGTACTTC. This codes for CASSSWANGQRMSEQYF.

The chain uses TRBV19 and TRBJ1-3; D remains unclear. The CDR3 totals 15 residues. Deletions cut 6 bases from V and 0 bases from J, with 12 bases between. Germline V CDR1 and CDR2: LNHDA, SQIVND (reference sequence). The CDR3 region is CASRSGSSSGNTIYF. The CDR3 coding sequence is TGTGCCAGTAGGTCCGGGTCCAGCTCTGGAAACACCATATATTTT.

This clone was seen many times. J is TRBJ1-3 and V is TRBV27, with D possibly TRBD1 on 5 matching bases. V lost 5 bases and J lost 0, with 11 bases in between. The CDR3 runs to 15 residues. The germline CDR1 and CDR2 sequences are MNHEY and SMNVEV (reference sequence). DNA of the CDR3: TGTGCCAGCAGTGAGGGACGGCACTCTGGAAACACCATATATTTT. This sequence encodes CASSEGRHSGNTIYF.

The genes are TRBV4-1 and TRBJ2-1; TRBD2 agrees at 11 bases. Germline V gives CDR1 MGHRA, CDR2 YSYEKL. The CDR3 totals 13 residues. Trimming at V came to 6 bases and at J to 9 bases, leaving 4 bases not matched to a gene. The DNA of the CDR3 is TGCGCCAGCAGTCCTCTAGCGGGGGGTGAGCAGTTCTTC. Translation gives CASSPLAGGEQFF.

The chain is built from TRBV28 and TRBJ1-5; no reliable D call. The germline V and J ends were trimmed by 8 bases and 0 bases, with 11 bases remaining between them. This CDR3 has 14 residues. Germline assignment: CDR1 MDHEN and CDR2 SYDVKM. The CDR3 coding sequence is TGTGCCAGCGAAGGCAGCTATAGCAATCAGCCCCAGCATTTT. Encoded protein: CASEGSYSNQPQHF.

The genes are TRBV28 and TRBJ1-1; D call uncertain. The CDR3 extends over 14 amino acids. CDR1 is MDHEN and CDR2 is SYDVKM in the germline V gene. V was trimmed by 7 bases and J by 0 bases, leaving 12 bases between them. The CDR3 DNA reads as TGTGCCAGCATTGATGACTTTATGAACACTGAAGCTTTCTTT. Translation gives CASIDDFMNTEAFF.

The V and J genes are TRBV28 and TRBJ1-6, with D possibly matching TRBD1 (5 bases). V lost 8 bases to trimming and J lost 6 bases, with 17 bases between them. Per germline, CDR1 MDHEN and CDR2 SYDVKM. CDR3 length: 15 residues. This chain's CDR3 is CASADTGPINSPLHF. CDR3 nucleotides: TGTGCCAGCGCCGACACGGGACCTATTAATTCACCCCTCCACTTT.

V gene TRBV23-1 combines with J gene TRBJ1-2; 7 nucleotides line up with TRBD1. TRBV23-1 is treated as an ORF (open reading frame) with a function not yet certain. The CDR3 has 13 residues. V was clipped by 5 bases and J by 8 bases; unmatched bases: 8. CDR3 coding DNA: TGCGCCAGCAGTATAGGGACAGATTTAGGCTACACCTTC. It translates to CASSIGTDLGYTF.

The chain has TRBV6-2 or TRBV6-3 and TRBJ2-2, with D hard to call. The CDR3 loop spans 13 amino acids. Per the germline V gene, CDR1 is MNHEY and CDR2 is SVGEGT. Trimming cost V 5 bases and J 0 bases, with 4 bases left between them. The CDR3 loop reads CASSGTNTGELFF. The CDR3 DNA follows: TGTGCCAGCAGTGGCACGAACACCGGGGAGCTGTTTTTT.

J is TRBJ2-2 and V is TRBV20-1; D not resolved. Germline V gives CDR1 DFQATT, CDR2 SNEGSKA (reference sequence). This CDR3 comprises 14 residues. With 3 bases removed from V and 2 bases from J, the gap between germline ends came to 10 bases. CDR3 protein: CSASREINTGELFF. The CDR3 nucleotides read TGCAGTGCTAGTAGAGAGATAAACACCGGGGAGCTGTTTTTT.

Comment on this clone: This same CDR3 is encoded by further DNA sequences in the sample. The chain combines TRBV4-3 with TRBJ2-3; D may be TRBD2 (6 bases). The CDR3 is 14 amino acids. V lost 3 bases and J 0 bases, leaving 7 bases between the germline ends. Germline V gene data show CDR1 as LGHNA and CDR2 as YSLEER. CDR3 in DNA: TGCGCCAGCAGCCAGGGGGGAAGCACAGATACGCAGTATTTT. Amino acid sequence: CASSQGGSTDTQYF.

This chain links TRBV19 with TRBJ1-2; 7 bases are a match to TRBD1. The CDR3 totals 15 residues. Germline-derived CDR1 and CDR2 are LNHDA and SQIVND (reference sequence). The junction had 12 bases not matched to a gene; V was cut back by 6 bases and J by 5 bases. CDR3 nucleotide sequence: TGTGCCAGTAGACACATGGACAGGCGGGATTATGGCTACACCTTC. Its translation: CASRHMDRRDYGYTF.

The genes are TRBV19 and TRBJ2-7; no reliable D call. The germline CDR1 and CDR2 sequences are LNHDA and SQIVND (reference sequence). The V gene lost 5 bases and the J gene lost 3 bases, with 11 bases spanning the gap. CDR3 length: 13 residues. The CDR3 region is CASSFRTGYEQYF. The CDR3 DNA is TGTGCCAGTAGTTTCCGGACGGGCTACGAGCAGTACTTC.

This sequence joins TRBV6-5 and TRBJ2-5; D is unresolved. CDR1 is MNHEY and CDR2 is SVGAGI in the germline V gene. V was pared by 6 bases and J by 5 bases, with 13 bases between. The CDR3 runs 13 residues. CDR3: CASRSRVVETQYF. The CDR3 region has the DNA TGTGCCAGCAGATCTAGGGTCGTGGAGACCCAGTACTTC.

This chain uses TRBV4-1 with TRBJ2-1; TRBD2 agrees at 9 bases. The germline gives CDR1 MGHRA, CDR2 YSYEKL. V dropped 4 bases and J dropped 4; count of bases not matched to a gene: 8. This CDR3 region has 16 residues. The CDR3 region is CASSPGGAGGYNEQFF. CDR3 DNA sequence: TGCGCCAGCAGCCCCGGTGGAGCGGGGGGTTACAATGAGCAGTTCTTC.

J is TRBJ2-1 and V is TRBV23-1, with D perhaps matching TRBD2 (7 bases). TRBV23-1 is an ORF; its function is uncertain. V lost 9 bases to trimming and J lost 3 bases, with 9 bases between them. CDR3 size: 12 residues. The CDR3 region has the DNA TGCGCCAGGGGGGGGCGCTACAATGAGCAGTTCTTC. Its translation is CARGGRYNEQFF.

The chain has TRBV5-6 and TRBJ2-7; TRBD1 matches at 9 bases. The junction had 5 bases not matched to a gene; V was cut back by 4 bases and J by 0 bases. CDR3 length: 15 amino acids. Germline V gene data show CDR1 as SGHDT and CDR2 as YYEEEE. The CDR3 spells CASSPGTGSSYEQYF. DNA of the CDR3: TGTGCCAGCAGCCCAGGGACAGGGAGCTCCTACGAGCAGTACTTC.

The chain employs TRBV5-6 and TRBJ1-2; D is unresolved. Looked up from germline, CDR1 is SGHDT and CDR2 is YYEEEE. V was trimmed by 4 bases and J by 8 bases, leaving 12 bases between them. This CDR3 contains 12 residues. CDR3 protein: CASSPRVGGYTF. In nucleotides, the CDR3 is TGTGCCAGCAGCCCCAGAGTGGGAGGCTACACCTTC. Full variable domain (rest looked up from reference TRBV5-6 and TRBJ1-2): DAGVTQSPTHLIKTRGQQVTLRCSPKSGHDTVSWYQQALGQGPQFIFQYYEEEERQRGNFPDRFSGHQFPNYSSELNVNALLLGDSALYLCASSPRVGGYTFGSGTRLTVV.

The V gene is TRBV6-6, the J gene TRBJ1-2; 7 nucleotides align to TRBD1. This CDR3 has 12 residues. The germline V gene has CDR1 MNHNY and CDR2 SVGAGI (reference sequence). With 5 bases clipped from V and 5 bases from J, the junction kept 2 bases outside the gene matches. The CDR3 region has the DNA TGTGCCAGCAGTGGACAGGAGTATGGCTACACCTTC. It encodes CASSGQEYGYTF.

This clone has only one observation. The chain is built from TRBV16 and TRBJ1-2, with D unclear. V was clipped by 0 bases and J by 4 bases, with 9 bases between them. The CDR3 is 14 residues long. Germline loops: CDR1 KGHSY, CDR2 FQNENV. The CDR3 coding sequence is TGTGCCAGCAGCCAATCGGAGCGGGGCTATGGCTACACCTTC. The encoded protein is CASSQSERGYGYTF.

The V call is TRBV5-4, the J call TRBJ2-3; the D is unclear. Between the trimmed V and J ends, which lost 4 bases and 2 bases, there was a span of 23 bases. The CDR3 contains 18 residues. Germline CDR1 is SGHNT and CDR2 is YYREEE (reference sequence). CDR3 nucleotides: TGTGCCAGCAGCCCGCGGCGGATTGGCGGAACCTTCACAGATACGCAGTATTTT. It yields the protein CASSPRRIGGTFTDTQYF.

The rearrangement uses TRBV28 and TRBJ1-6; a weak D match, TRBD1 (5 bases). Trimming stripped 6 bases from V and 0 bases from J, with 12 bases between. Germline V lookup: CDR1 MDHEN, CDR2 SYDVKM. There are 16 residues in the CDR3. As DNA, the CDR3 is TGTGCCAGCAGCCGGGACGGTAGCTCCTATAATTCACCCCTCCACTTT. Translating it yields CASSRDGSSYNSPLHF.

The chain has TRBV10-3 and TRBJ1-1; D uncertain. Trimming removed 3 bases from V and 1 base from J, with 6 bases in between. The CDR3 has 13 amino acids. The germline V gene has CDR1 ENHRY and CDR2 SYGVKD. CDR3 coding DNA: TGTGCCATCAGTGATAGCGAGAACACTGAAGCTTTCTTT. Its protein product is CAISDSENTEAFF.

The chain's CDR3 is CASRGGYQETQYF. The CDR3 DNA follows: TGTGCCAGCAGAGGGGGATATCAAGAGACCCAGTACTTC. V is TRBV25-1 and J is TRBJ2-5; D may be TRBD1 (6 bases). The CDR3 is 13 residues long. Between the trimmed V and J ends, which lost 6 bases and 2 bases, there was a span of 10 bases. Germline V lookup: CDR1 MGHDK, CDR2 SYGVNS.

CDR3 protein: CASSLTGMNTEAFF. Written as DNA, the CDR3 is TGTGCCAGCAGCTTGACAGGAATGAACACTGAAGCTTTCTTT. The chain joins TRBV27 to TRBJ1-1; D possibly corresponds to TRBD1 (6 bases). V lost 6 bases, J lost 0 bases, and 11 bases lay in between. Germline V CDR1 and CDR2: MNHEY, SMNVEV (reference sequence). The CDR3 sequence is 14 residues long.

This chain links TRBV19 with TRBJ1-1, with 7 bases aligning to TRBD1. V dropped 3 bases and J dropped 2; count of bases not matched to a gene: 3. Germline CDR1 and CDR2: LNHDA and SQIVND (reference sequence). CDR3 size: 14 residues. The CDR3 loop reads CASSIQGGNTEAFF. CDR3 nucleotides: TGTGCCAGTAGTATCCAGGGGGGAAACACTGAAGCTTTCTTT.

The V and J genes are TRBV5-5 and TRBJ1-1; D not resolved. Germline loops: CDR1 SGHKS, CDR2 YYEKEE (reference sequence). The V gene lost 6 bases and the J gene lost 3 bases, with 15 bases spanning the gap. CDR3 length equals 14 residues. The CDR3 nucleotides are TGTGCCAGCAACCCCCACGGGGTGGACACTGAAGCTTTCTTT. Translated, it gives CASNPHGVDTEAFF.